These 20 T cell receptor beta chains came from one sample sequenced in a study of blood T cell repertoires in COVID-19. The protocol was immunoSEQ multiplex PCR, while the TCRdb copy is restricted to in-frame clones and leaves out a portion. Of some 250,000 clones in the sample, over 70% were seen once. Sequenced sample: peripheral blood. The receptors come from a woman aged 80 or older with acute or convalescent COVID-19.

The CDR3 here is CASSYARGGHNEQFF. The CDR3 DNA reads as TGTGCCAGCAGTTACGCGAGGGGGGGTCACAATGAGCAGTTCTTC. The chain uses TRBV6-2 or TRBV6-3 and TRBJ2-1; tentatively, D is TRBD2 (7 bases). The germline V gene has CDR1 MNHEY and CDR2 SVGEGT. There are 15 residues in the CDR3. The V and J ends lost 2 bases and 5 bases respectively, with 13 bases between them.

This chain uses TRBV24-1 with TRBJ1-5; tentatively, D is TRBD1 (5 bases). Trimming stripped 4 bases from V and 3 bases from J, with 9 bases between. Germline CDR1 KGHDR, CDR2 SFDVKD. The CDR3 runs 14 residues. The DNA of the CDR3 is TGTGCCACCAGTGACCGACAGCACAATCAGCCCCAGCATTTT. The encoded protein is CATSDRQHNQPQHF.

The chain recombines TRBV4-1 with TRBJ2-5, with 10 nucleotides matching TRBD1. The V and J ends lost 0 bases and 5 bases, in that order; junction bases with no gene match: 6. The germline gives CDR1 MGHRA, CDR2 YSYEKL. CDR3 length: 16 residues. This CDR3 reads CASSQESRDRGETQYF. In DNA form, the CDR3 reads TGCGCCAGCAGCCAAGAGAGTCGGGACAGGGGCGAGACCCAGTACTTC.

The CDR3 region has the DNA TGCGCCAGCAGCCAAGATTCGGGAGGGGAGTATGGCTACACCTTC. Translation gives CASSQDSGGEYGYTF. This sequence joins TRBV4-3 and TRBJ1-2, with D tentatively TRBD1 (5 bases). This CDR3 region has 15 residues. CDR1 is LGHNA, CDR2 YSLEER, per germline. Trimming took 0 bases from V and 5 from J, leaving 13 bases between them.

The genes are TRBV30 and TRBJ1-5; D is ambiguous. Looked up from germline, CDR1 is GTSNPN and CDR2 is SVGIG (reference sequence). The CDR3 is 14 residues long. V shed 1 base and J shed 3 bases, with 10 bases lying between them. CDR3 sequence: CAWSGPSVNQPQHF. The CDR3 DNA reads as TGTGCCTGGAGTGGTCCGTCGGTCAATCAGCCCCAGCATTTT. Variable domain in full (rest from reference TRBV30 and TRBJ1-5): SQTIHQWPATLVQPVGSPLSLECTVEGTSNPNLYWYRQAAGRGLQLLFYSVGIGQISSEVPQNLSASRPQDRQFILSSKKLLLSDSGFYLCAWSGPSVNQPQHFGDGTRLSIL.

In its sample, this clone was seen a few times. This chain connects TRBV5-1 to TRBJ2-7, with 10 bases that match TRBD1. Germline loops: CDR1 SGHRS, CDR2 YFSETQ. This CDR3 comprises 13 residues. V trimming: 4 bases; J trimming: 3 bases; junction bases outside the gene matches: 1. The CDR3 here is CASSRDRGYEQYF. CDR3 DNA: TGCGCCAGCAGCCGGGACAGGGGCTACGAGCAGTACTTC.

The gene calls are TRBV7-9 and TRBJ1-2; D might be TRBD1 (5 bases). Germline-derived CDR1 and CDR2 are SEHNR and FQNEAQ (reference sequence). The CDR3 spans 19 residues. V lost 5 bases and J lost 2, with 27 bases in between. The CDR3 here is CASSALGRGRGVENYGYTF. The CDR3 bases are TGTGCCAGCAGCGCCTTAGGACGGGGGAGAGGAGTGGAAAACTATGGCTACACCTTC.

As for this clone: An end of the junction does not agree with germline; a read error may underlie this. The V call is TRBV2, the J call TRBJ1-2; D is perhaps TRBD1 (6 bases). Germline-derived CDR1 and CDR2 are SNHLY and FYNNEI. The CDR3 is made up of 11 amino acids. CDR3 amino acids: CASSERTASLF. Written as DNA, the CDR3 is TGTGCCAGCAGCGAACGGACAGCGTCCCTCTTC.

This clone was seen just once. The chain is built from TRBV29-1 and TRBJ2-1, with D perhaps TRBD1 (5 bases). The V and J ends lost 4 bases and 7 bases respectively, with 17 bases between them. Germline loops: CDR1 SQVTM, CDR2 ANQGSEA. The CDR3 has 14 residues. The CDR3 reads CSVGRRELGNEQFF. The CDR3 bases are TGCAGCGTTGGACGCAGGGAATTGGGGAATGAGCAGTTCTTC.

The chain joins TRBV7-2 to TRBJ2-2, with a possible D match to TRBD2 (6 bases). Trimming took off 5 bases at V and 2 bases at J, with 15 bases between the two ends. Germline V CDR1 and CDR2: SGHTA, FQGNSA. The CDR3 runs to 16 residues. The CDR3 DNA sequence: TGTGCCAGCAGCAAAGGAGGGTTGGTAAACACCGGGGAGCTGTTTTTT. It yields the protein CASSKGGLVNTGELFF. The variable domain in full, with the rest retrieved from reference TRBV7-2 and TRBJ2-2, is GAGVSQSPSNKVTEKGKDVELRCDPISGHTALYWYRQSLGQGLEFLIYFQGNSAPDKSGLPSDRFSAERTGGSVSTLTIQRTQQEDSAVYLCASSKGGLVNTGELFFGEGSRLTVL.

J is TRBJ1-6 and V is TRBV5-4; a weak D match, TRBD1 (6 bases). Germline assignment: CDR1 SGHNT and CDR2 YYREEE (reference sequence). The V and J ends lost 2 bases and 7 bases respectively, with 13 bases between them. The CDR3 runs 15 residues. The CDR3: CASSLGGGKNSPLHF. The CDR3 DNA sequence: TGTGCCAGCAGCTTAGGGGGGGGGAAGAATTCACCCCTCCACTTT.

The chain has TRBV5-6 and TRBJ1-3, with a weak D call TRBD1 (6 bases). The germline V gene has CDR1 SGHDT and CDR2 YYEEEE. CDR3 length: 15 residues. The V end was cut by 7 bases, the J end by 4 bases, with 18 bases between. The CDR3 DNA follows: TGTGCCAGCCAGAGAACCACAGGGACCGGAAACACCATATATTTT. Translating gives CASQRTTGTGNTIYF. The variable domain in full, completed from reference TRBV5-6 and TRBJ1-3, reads DAGVTQSPTHLIKTRGQQVTLRCSPKSGHDTVSWYQQALGQGPQFIFQYYEEEERQRGNFPDRFSGHQFPNYSSELNVNALLLGDSALYLCASQRTTGTGNTIYFGEGSWLTVV.

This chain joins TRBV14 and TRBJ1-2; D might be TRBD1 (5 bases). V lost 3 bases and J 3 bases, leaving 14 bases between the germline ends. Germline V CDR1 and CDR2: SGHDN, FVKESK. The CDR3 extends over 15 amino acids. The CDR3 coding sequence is TGTGCCAGCAGCCACCTCTCGACAGCGCACTATGGCTACACCTTC. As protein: CASSHLSTAHYGYTF.

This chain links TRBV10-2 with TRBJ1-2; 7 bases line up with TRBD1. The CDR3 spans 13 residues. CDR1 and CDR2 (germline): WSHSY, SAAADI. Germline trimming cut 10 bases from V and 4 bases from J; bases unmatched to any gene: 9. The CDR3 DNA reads TGCGCCATTTCTAGGGGGCCCTTCTATGGCTACACCTTC. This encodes CAISRGPFYGYTF.

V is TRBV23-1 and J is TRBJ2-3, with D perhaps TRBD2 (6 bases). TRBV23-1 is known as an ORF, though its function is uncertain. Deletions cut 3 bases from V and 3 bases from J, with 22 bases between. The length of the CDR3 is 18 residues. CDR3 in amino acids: CASSHYPRGTARTDTQYF. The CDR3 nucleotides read TGCGCCAGCAGTCACTACCCCCGGGGGACGGCCCGAACAGATACGCAGTATTTT.

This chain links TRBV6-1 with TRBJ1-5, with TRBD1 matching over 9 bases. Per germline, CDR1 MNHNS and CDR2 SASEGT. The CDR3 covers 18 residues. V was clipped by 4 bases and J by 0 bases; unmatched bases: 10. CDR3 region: CASSGDGTGFYSNQPQHF. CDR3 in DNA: TGTGCCAGCAGTGGGGATGGGACAGGGTTTTATAGCAATCAGCCCCAGCATTTT.

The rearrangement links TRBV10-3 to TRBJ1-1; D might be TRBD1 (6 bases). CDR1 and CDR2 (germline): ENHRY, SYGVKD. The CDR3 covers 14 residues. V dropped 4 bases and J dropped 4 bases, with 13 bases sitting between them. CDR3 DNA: TGTGCCATCAGTGGACAGAGCAGGGGCACTGAAGCTTTCTTT. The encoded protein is CAISGQSRGTEAFF.

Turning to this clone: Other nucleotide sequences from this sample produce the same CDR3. The CDR3 DNA follows: TGTGCCAGCAGTTACGGGGGGAACTCCTACGAGCAGTACTTC. Translating it yields CASSYGGNSYEQYF. The chain couples TRBV6-2 or TRBV6-3 to TRBJ2-7; TRBD2 might be the D (6 bases). The CDR3 has 14 amino acids. The V end lost 2 bases, the J end lost 0 bases, and 8 bases lay between the germline ends. Per the germline V gene, CDR1 is MNHEY and CDR2 is SVGEGT.

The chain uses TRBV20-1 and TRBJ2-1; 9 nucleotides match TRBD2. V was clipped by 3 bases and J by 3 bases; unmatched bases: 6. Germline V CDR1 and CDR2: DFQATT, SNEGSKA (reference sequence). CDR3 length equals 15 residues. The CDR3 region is CSASHAAGGYNEQFF. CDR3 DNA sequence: TGCAGTGCTAGTCACGCAGCGGGAGGCTACAATGAGCAGTTCTTC.

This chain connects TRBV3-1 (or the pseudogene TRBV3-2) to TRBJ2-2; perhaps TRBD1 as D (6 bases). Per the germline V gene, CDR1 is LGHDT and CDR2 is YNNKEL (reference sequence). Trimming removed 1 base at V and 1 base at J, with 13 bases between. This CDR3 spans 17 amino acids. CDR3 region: CASSQGRRGRNTGELFF. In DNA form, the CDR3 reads TGTGCCAGCAGCCAAGGACGCAGGGGACGGAACACCGGGGAGCTGTTTTTT.